The 17 T cell receptor beta chains below come from one sample, sequenced in a study of blood T cell repertoires in COVID-19. Clones were read by immunoSEQ multiplex PCR, and TCRdb kept only the in-frame ones, dropping some. The sample yields 400,000 or so clones, about 88% seen once. Sequenced input: peripheral blood. The receptors stem from a human donor in a cohort sampled during active COVID-19.

The V and J genes are TRBV5-6 and TRBJ1-3; 7 positions agree with TRBD1. Germline V CDR1 and CDR2: SGHDT, YYEEEE. The trim removed 4 bases at V and 0 bases at J, leaving 4 bases unmatched. This CDR3 contains 15 residues. The CDR3 here is CASSVGQRSGNTIYF. Here the CDR3 DNA reads TGTGCCAGCAGCGTGGGACAGCGCTCTGGAAACACCATATATTTT. The full variable domain, with the rest looked up from reference TRBV5-6 and TRBJ1-3, is DAGVTQSPTHLIKTRGQQVTLRCSPKSGHDTVSWYQQALGQGPQFIFQYYEEEERQRGNFPDRFSGHQFPNYSSELNVNALLLGDSALYLCASSVGQRSGNTIYFGEGSWLTVV.

The V gene is TRBV20-1, the J gene TRBJ2-7; D remains unclear. The CDR3 has 11 residues. Germline CDR1 DFQATT, CDR2 SNEGSKA (reference sequence). Trimming pared 1 base from V and 3 bases from J, leaving 4 bases between. Here the CDR3 DNA reads TGCAGTGCTAGAGGAGGCTACGAGCAGTACTTC. It encodes CSARGGYEQYF.

This clone was detected only once. V and J are TRBV12-3 or TRBV12-4 and TRBJ1-2; a possible D gene is TRBD1 (5 bases). Trimming cost V 1 base and J 7 bases, with 10 bases left between them. This CDR3 has 13 amino acids. The CDR3 coding sequence is TGTGCCAGCAGTTTAGACAGGCAACGTGGCTACACCTTC. Translated, it gives CASSLDRQRGYTF.

This chain links TRBV6-2 or TRBV6-3 with TRBJ2-4; 7 bases are shared with TRBD1. Trimming removed 6 bases from V and 7 bases from J; junction bases left unmatched: 15. CDR3 length: 16 residues. The germline V gene has CDR1 MNHEY and CDR2 SVGEGT. CDR3 DNA: TGTGCCAGCAGCTATGCTCGAAGACAGGGTACTAACATTCAGTACTTC. Its translation: CASSYARRQGTNIQYF.

This clone was counted a single time. The chain uses TRBV28 and TRBJ1-2; tentative D call: TRBD1 (5 bases). V was clipped by 8 bases and J by 5 bases, with 18 bases between them. Germline V gene sequence: CDR1 MDHEN, CDR2 SYDVKM. This CDR3 region has 14 residues. The CDR3 DNA follows: TGTGCCAGCGGAGGGGAGGCCCGGGGTTATGGCTACACCTTC. This translates into CASGGEARGYGYTF.

The chain combines TRBV2 with TRBJ2-2; no reliable D call. Looked up from germline, CDR1 is SNHLY and CDR2 is FYNNEI. CDR3 length: 13 amino acids. The V end was cut by 1 base, the J end by 4 bases, with 4 bases between. CDR3 coding DNA: TGTGCCAGCAGTGAAGGGCCCACCGGGGAGCTGTTTTTT. This codes for CASSEGPTGELFF. Complete variable domain (other parts from reference TRBV2 and TRBJ2-2): EPEVTQTPSHQVTQMGQEVILRCVPISNHLYFYWYRQILGQKVEFLVSFYNNEISEKSEIFDDQFSVERPDGSNFTLKIRSTKLEDSAMYFCASSEGPTGELFFGEGSRLTVL.

This clone was observed a handful of times. The gene calls are TRBV7-2 and TRBJ1-5; unclear D gene. The CDR3 runs 13 residues. The V gene's germline CDR1 is SGHTA and CDR2 FQGNSA. V was pared by 8 bases and J by 1 base, with 9 bases between. The CDR3 DNA is TGTGCCAGCGGCCGGGGAAGCAATCAGCCCCAGCATTTT. Its translation is CASGRGSNQPQHF. Full variable domain (missing parts from reference TRBV7-2 and TRBJ1-5): GAGVSQSPSNKVTEKGKDVELRCDPISGHTALYWYRQSLGQGLEFLIYFQGNSAPDKSGLPSDRFSAERTGGSVSTLTIQRTQQEDSAVYLCASGRGSNQPQHFGDGTRLSIL.

The chain couples TRBV4-2 to TRBJ2-1, with D perhaps TRBD1 (7 bases). Germline CDR1 is LGHNA and CDR2 is YNFKEQ. The CDR3 contains 17 residues. Trimming removed 4 bases at V and 4 bases at J, with 20 bases between. CDR3 protein: CASSLRPGAGGYNEQFF. The CDR3 DNA reads TGTGCCAGCAGCCTCCGTCCCGGGGCAGGGGGGTACAATGAGCAGTTCTTC.

This clone was observed a few times. This rearrangement joins TRBV28 to TRBJ1-3; D perhaps matches TRBD1 (5 bases). Trimming cost V 0 bases and J 0 bases, with 12 bases left between them. CDR3 length equals 17 residues. Germline V gene sequence: CDR1 MDHEN, CDR2 SYDVKM. This CDR3 reads CASSLWGPQGSGNTIYF. CDR3 sequence (DNA): TGTGCCAGCAGTTTATGGGGGCCCCAGGGCTCTGGAAACACCATATATTTT.

V gene TRBV7-7 combines with J gene TRBJ2-5, with D uncertain. V was cut by 1 base and J by 3 bases, with 6 bases left in between. In germline, CDR1 is SSHAT, CDR2 FNYEAQ (reference sequence). The CDR3 runs to 13 residues. CDR3 sequence: CASSLDREETQYF. CDR3 DNA: TGTGCCAGCAGCTTAGACAGAGAAGAGACCCAGTACTTC.

The chain is built from TRBV9 and TRBJ2-3, with D possibly matching TRBD1 (5 bases). The CDR3 totals 16 residues. Germline V lookup: CDR1 SGDLS, CDR2 YYNGEE. V was shortened by 0 bases and J by 2 bases, with 13 bases between the two germline ends. CDR3 loop: CASSVDQGLTTDTQYF. DNA of the CDR3: TGTGCCAGCAGCGTAGACCAGGGCCTGACCACAGATACGCAGTATTTT.

The V and J genes are TRBV12-3 or TRBV12-4 and TRBJ1-6, with D possibly matching TRBD1 (6 bases). The CDR3 runs to 13 residues. V lost 5 bases and J lost 13, with 15 bases in between. The CDR3 bases are TGTGCCAGCAGTACACGGGGACAATTCCCCCTCCACTTT. This codes for CASSTRGQFPLHF.

The chain joins TRBV15 to TRBJ2-2; TRBD1 aligns across 9 bases. V gave up 5 bases and J gave up 6 bases; unmatched junction bases: 4. The CDR3 extends over 14 amino acids. Germline lookup yields CDR1 LNHNV and CDR2 YYDKDF (reference sequence). This chain's CDR3 is CATSVGQGSGELFF. In DNA form, the CDR3 reads TGTGCCACCAGCGTAGGACAGGGGTCCGGGGAGCTGTTTTTT.

The chain combines TRBV24-1 with TRBJ2-7; 7 bases match TRBD1. J was trimmed by 2 bases and V by 4 bases; bases with no gene match: 13. The germline gives CDR1 KGHDR, CDR2 SFDVKD. The CDR3 is made up of 17 amino acids. CDR3 region: CATSDGTTTGSPYEQYF. The CDR3 DNA follows: TGTGCCACCAGTGACGGAACTACGACAGGGTCCCCCTACGAGCAGTACTTC.

This chain uses TRBV7-2 with TRBJ2-1; 7 bases align to TRBD1. The CDR3 loop spans 15 amino acids. The J segment lost 0 bases and the V segment lost 4 bases, leaving 3 bases of the junction unmatched. CDR1 and CDR2 from the germline V gene are SGHTA and FQGNSA. The CDR3 protein is CASSSRGSSYNEQFF. CDR3 DNA sequence: TGTGCCAGCAGCTCCAGGGGGAGCTCCTACAATGAGCAGTTCTTC.

The genes are TRBV4-2 and TRBJ1-2; possibly TRBD1 for D (6 bases). Germline lookup yields CDR1 LGHNA and CDR2 YNFKEQ. The CDR3 spans 15 residues. Trimming stripped 0 bases from V and 4 bases from J, with 12 bases between. The CDR3 DNA reads as TGTGCCAGCAGCCAAGATTGGGGGCAGCCCTATGGCTACACCTTC. Translating it yields CASSQDWGQPYGYTF.

The rearrangement joins TRBV9 to TRBJ1-6; D remains ambiguous. The CDR3 sequence is 13 residues long. The germline V gene has CDR1 SGDLS and CDR2 YYNGEE. The germline V and J ends were trimmed by 0 bases and 10 bases, with 8 bases remaining between them. The CDR3 is CASSVERNSPLHF. CDR3 nucleotide sequence: TGTGCCAGCAGCGTAGAGAGGAACTCACCCCTCCACTTT.